This TCR beta chain was captured in a study of cytomegalovirus exposure and HLA in healthy donors. Findings and caveats of the study: According to a later analysis, most TCR beta chains associated with CMV appeared HLA-restricted.

PCR amplification relied on 60 Vbeta primers (plus 13 Jbeta primers). Assay: immunoSEQ multiplex PCR; the TCRdb copy retains only in-frame clones and omits some. The sample holds more than 110,000 clones, roughly 80% seen once. This clone was seen a handful of times. Its antigen is as yet unknown. Specimen: PBMCs. This clonotype was sampled from a woman aged 50 to 60 in good health and CMV-seropositive.

CDR3 DNA: TGTGCCAGCAGCTACCTGGCTGGAGGGAATTTCTACGAGCAGTACTTC. Protein product: CASSYLAGGNFYEQYF. The chain recombines TRBV11-2 with TRBJ2-7; possible D gene TRBD2, 6 bases. Germline-derived CDR1 and CDR2 are SGHAT and FQNNGV. The CDR3 has 16 amino acids. Trimming removed 4 bases from V and 3 bases from J, with 19 bases in between.